This TCR beta chain was obtained from a study of T cells in Graves' hyperthyroidism and ophthalmopathy. Study context: The blood sample was taken at first diagnosis, before treatment began.

This CDR3 is 14 amino acids long. Trimming cost V 4 bases and J 2 bases, with 11 bases left between them. The germline CDR1 and CDR2 sequences are SGDLS and YYNGEE. In this sample, this clonotype turned up a few times. The study included ophthalmopathy patients with Clinical Activity Score at least 3, NOSPECS grade at least 4 and duration under 3 months. Diagnosis relied on clinical symptoms, serum thyroxine and TRAb, thyroid ultrasound and orbital computed tomography. Fresh peripheral blood, less than 11 ml of it, supplied the PBMCs. There were TCR beta CDR3 regions amplified from RNA transcripts. The HTBI set primed first-round TCR CDR3 RT-PCR. MiXCR, run by TCRdb on the multiplex PCR reads, gives a single entry per CDR3 protein. The data contain about 600,000 distinct CDR3 sequences, about 14% of them seen just once; the ten biggest clones take up around 12%.

Sequencing used blood. The rearrangement links TRBV9 to TRBJ2-3, with D perhaps being TRBD1 or TRBD2 (5 bases each). The sequence derives from a woman in her 50s with Graves' ophthalmopathy. The CDR3 loop is CASSTRDHTDTQYF. CDR3 sequence (DNA): TGTGCCAGCAGCACTCGGGACCACACAGATACGCAGTATTTT.